The clone carrying this TCR beta chain was observed many times. Germline CDR1 is SGHAT and CDR2 is FQNNGV. The V gene end was trimmed by 0 bases and the J gene end by 9 bases; junction bases not matched to a gene: 5. The CDR3 extends over 15 amino acids. This record belongs to a study of Graves' ophthalmopathy and Graves' hyperthyroidism. Scientists amplified the TCR beta CDR3 regions from RNA transcripts. The first-round RT-PCR employed HTBI primers together with the Qiagen OneStep RT-PCR kit. A multiplex PCR was then performed as the second round. TCRdb re-called the multiplex PCR reads through MiXCR, storing one row per CDR3 protein. The sample shows roughly 1.1 million distinct CDR3 sequences, about two fifths of them seen only once.

This receptor was obtained from an adult man with Graves' hyperthyroidism. Sequencing used peripheral blood or thyroid tissue (not recorded which). The V and J genes are TRBV11-2 and TRBJ1-6, with 7 bases identical to TRBD1. DNA of the CDR3: TGTGCCAGCAGCTTAGAACGGGCAGGGGGTTCACCCCTCCACTTT. Its protein is CASSLERAGGSPLHF.